Listed below are T cell receptor beta chains from one sample, sequenced in a study of beta chain features in type 1 diabetes. Clones were sequenced by immunoSEQ multiplex PCR, and TCRdb holds only the in-frame ones, with some missing. This repertoire shows 330,000 or so clones, around 13% found once; its top ten account for 6.7%. The sequencing sample was made of central memory CD4+ T cells from blood. Receptors originate from a man aged 30 to 45 in good health. Each CDR3 is given with its conserved first and last residue. Each record gives: V gene, clone size, J gene, D gene, CDR3 length, CDR3 DNA, CDR3 protein. The D gene is left open where the match is weak. Clone size is shown for a subset of rows, as once, few, many or a class of expanded clone.

V: TRBV11-2; size: -; J: TRBJ1-2; D: -; length: 14; DNA: TGTGCCAGCAGCTTAGACGGGAGGGAGTATGGCTACACCTTC; CDR3: CASSLDGREYGYTF
V: TRBV7-2; size: few; J: TRBJ2-7; D: -; length: 16; DNA: TGTGCCAGCAGCTTAGCCCCGTTTCGGGACGTGGGGGAGCAGTACTTC; CDR3: CASSLAPFRDVGEQYF
V: TRBV23-1; size: -; J: TRBJ2-2; D: TRBD1; length: 14; DNA: TGCGCCAGCACCCAGGGGGCGCACACCGGGGAGCTGTTTTTT; CDR3: CASTQGAHTGELFF
V: TRBV7-9; size: -; J: TRBJ1-5; D: -; length: 17; DNA: TGTGCCAGCAGCTCCGATAGAGGGGCTTATAGCAATCAGCCCCAGCATTTT; CDR3: CASSSDRGAYSNQPQHF
V: TRBV19; size: -; J: TRBJ1-3; D: -; length: 16; DNA: TGTGCCAGTATCGGAAACAGGCAAAGCTCTGGAAACACCATATATTTT; CDR3: CASIGNRQSSGNTIYF
V: TRBV6-5; size: -; J: TRBJ1-2; D: -; length: 12; DNA: TGTGCCAGCAGCCGAACGGGGGCCGGTTACGCCTTC; CDR3: CASSRTGAGYAF
V: TRBV11-2; size: few; J: TRBJ2-3; D: -; length: 12; DNA: TGTGCCAGCAGTCAAGACTTGGATACGCAGTATTTT; CDR3: CASSQDLDTQYF
V: TRBV7-9; size: many; J: TRBJ2-1; D: TRBD2; length: 17; DNA: TGTGCCAGCAGCCGGACTAGCGTCAGAAACTCCTACAATGAGCAGTTCTTC; CDR3: CASSRTSVRNSYNEQFF
V: TRBV6-6; size: -; J: TRBJ2-5; D: -; length: 14; DNA: TGTGCCAGCAGAGGGGCTCGAGGGCAAGAGACCCAGTACTTC; CDR3: CASRGARGQETQYF
V: TRBV5-5; size: -; J: TRBJ2-1; D: TRBD2; length: 15; DNA: TGTGCCAGCAGCTCGGGACTAGCGGGAATCGATGAGCAGTTCTTC; CDR3: CASSSGLAGIDEQFF
V: TRBV30; size: -; J: TRBJ2-3; D: TRBD2; length: 22; DNA: TGTGCCTGGAGTGTAGGAAGGATGCTAGCGGGAGGGGGAATAACTAGCACAGATACGCAGTATTTT; CDR3: CAWSVGRMLAGGGITSTDTQYF
V: TRBV5-6; size: few; J: TRBJ2-5; D: -; length: 13; DNA: TGTGCCAGCAGCCCCAGGAACCAAGAGACCCAGTACTTC; CDR3: CASSPRNQETQYF
V: TRBV7-9; size: few; J: TRBJ2-1; D: TRBD1; length: 17; DNA: TGTGCCAGCAGCCATCTTTTAGGACAGGGGGCAAGGGATGAGCAGTTCTTC; CDR3: CASSHLLGQGARDEQFF
V: TRBV29-1; size: -; J: TRBJ2-3; D: -; length: 12; DNA: TGCAGCGTTGTATTCTCGGGAGATACGCAGTATTTT; CDR3: CSVVFSGDTQYF
V: TRBV6-5; size: few; J: TRBJ2-3; D: -; length: 14; DNA: TGTGCCAGCAGGCTAGCATGGGGAGAAGATACGCAGTATTTT; CDR3: CASRLAWGEDTQYF
V: TRBV5-1; size: few; J: TRBJ2-1; D: TRBD1; length: 15; DNA: TGCGCCAGCACCGAGCCAGGGACAGACTACAATGAGCAGTTCTTC; CDR3: CASTEPGTDYNEQFF
V: TRBV2; size: -; J: TRBJ2-7; D: -; length: 13; DNA: TGTGCCAGCAGTCCCATGTGGGACTACGAGCAGTACTTC; CDR3: CASSPMWDYEQYF
V: TRBV19; size: -; J: TRBJ2-3; D: -; length: 13; DNA: TGTGCCAGTAGCCCGTTCCGCACAGATACGCAGTATTTT; CDR3: CASSPFRTDTQYF
V: TRBV7-2; size: -; J: TRBJ2-7; D: -; length: 12; DNA: TGTGCCAGCAGCTCTTCGACTGTAGAGCAGTACTTC; CDR3: CASSSSTVEQYF
V: TRBV30; size: -; J: TRBJ1-5; D: -; length: 13; DNA: TGTGCCTGGAGTGTCATAGGGTATCAGCCCCAGCATTTT; CDR3: CAWSVIGYQPQHF
V: TRBV11-3; size: many; J: TRBJ2-2; D: -; length: 17; DNA: TGTGCCAGCAGCTTAAGATCACGGCCAGGGGAGACCGGGGAGCTGTTTTTT; CDR3: CASSLRSRPGETGELFF
V: TRBV6-5; size: few; J: TRBJ2-1; D: -; length: 11; DNA: TGTGCCAGCAGTTACGCTGATGAGCAGTTCTTC; CDR3: CASSYADEQFF